This T cell receptor (beta chain) was documented in a study of T-cell reconstitution after alpha-beta-depleted transplantation in children. General study points: As was reported, about two months after transplant, alpha-beta T cells came from several hundred expanded graft clones. Day-60 TCRbeta diversity that was high in some patients was derived from surviving recipient T cells and thymic progenitors. It was newly produced T cells that mostly accounted for T-cell counts and diversity one year after transplant.

The CDR3 consists of 13 residues. CDR1 is DFQATT, CDR2 SNEGSKA, per germline (reference sequence). Ten or more counts support this clonotype. Its antigen is not known. Library preparation (for TCRbeta) was performed with unique molecular identifiers. TCRdb fed the PCR reads into MiXCR, producing one record per CDR3 protein. The table has 200,000 to 250,000 distinct CDR3 sequences, roughly a tenth seen once; the top ten hold over 25%. The clonotype was recovered from a child less than two years old with acute myeloid leukemia, due to receive a stem cell transplant. The sequenced sample was PBMCs, obtained before TCRalphabeta/CD19-depleted stem cell transplant. V usage is TRBV20-1 and J usage is TRBJ2-7, with D perhaps given as TRBD1 or TRBD2 (6 bases each). Written as DNA, the CDR3 is TGCAGCGCACAGGGACTCACAACCTACGAGCAGTACTTC. This sequence encodes CSAQGLTTYEQYF.